Described below is a single T cell receptor beta chain sequence and its context. The data belong to a study of blood T cell repertoires in COVID-19. Background on the study: The United States, Italy and Spain were the sources of the acute and convalescent COVID-19 samples. From T cells, B-cell-depleted T cells, or PBMCs came the material, which was cDNA or gDNA.

From germline, CDR1 is MDHEN and CDR2 SYDVKM. J gave up 6 bases and V 6 bases, and 9 bases lay outside the gene matches. The CDR3 consists of 16 residues. Methods used by the authors: Amplifying reference gene primers gave estimates of nucleated cell counts. Profiled with immunoSEQ multiplex PCR; TCRdb holds only in-frame clones, not every one. That table furnishes V, J and clone size, whereas the DNA furnished D and trimming. Among 240,000 or so clones listed, around 89% were seen once. The clonotype comes from a man aged 35-49 years who had recovered from COVID-19. The rearrangement uses TRBV28 and TRBJ2-1; TRBD2 matches at 12 bases. The sample comprised PBMCs or T cells enriched from blood (not recorded which). The CDR3 DNA sequence: TGTGCCAGCAGAGAAAGTTCGGGACTAGCGGGCAATGAGCAGTTCTTC. It translates to CASRESSGLAGNEQFF.